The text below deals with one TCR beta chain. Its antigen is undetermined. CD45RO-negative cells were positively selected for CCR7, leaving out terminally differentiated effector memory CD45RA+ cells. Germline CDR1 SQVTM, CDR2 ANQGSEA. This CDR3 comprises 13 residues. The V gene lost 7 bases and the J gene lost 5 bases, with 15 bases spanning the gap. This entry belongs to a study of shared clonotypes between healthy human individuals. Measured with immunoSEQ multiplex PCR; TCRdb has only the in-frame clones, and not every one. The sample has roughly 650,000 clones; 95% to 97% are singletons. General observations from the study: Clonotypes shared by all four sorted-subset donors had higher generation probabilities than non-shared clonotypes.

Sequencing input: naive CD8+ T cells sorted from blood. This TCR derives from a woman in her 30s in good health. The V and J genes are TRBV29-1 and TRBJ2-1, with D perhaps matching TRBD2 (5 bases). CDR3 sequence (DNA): TGCAGCGCCGAGTCCAGCGGAAACAATGAGCAGTTCTTC. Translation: CSAESSGNNEQFF.